This passage covers 11 T cell receptor beta chains from one sample sequenced in a study of T cells in Graves' hyperthyroidism and ophthalmopathy. TCR beta CDR3 sequences were amplified from RNA transcripts. During a first-round RT-PCR of the TCR CDR3, the HTBI primer set was used. Each CDR3 protein gets one entry after TCRdb re-called the multiplex PCR reads with MiXCR. Of around 500,000 distinct CDR3 sequences listed, roughly 16% were seen once; the top ten hold around 28%. The sequenced material came from blood. These receptors were obtained from a woman aged 25 to 39 with Graves' ophthalmopathy.

There are many counts of this clonotype. CDR3 residues: CSARKGGSETQYF. CDR3 nucleotides: TGCAGTGCTAGAAAAGGGGGAAGTGAGACCCAGTACTTC. The rearrangement joins TRBV20-1 to TRBJ2-5, with D tentatively TRBD1 (6 bases). Germline CDR1 reads DFQATT; CDR2 reads SNEGSKA (reference sequence). This CDR3 spans 13 amino acids. Trimming stripped 2 bases from V and 5 bases from J, with 12 bases between.

The chain combines TRBV28 with TRBJ2-5; 10 bases line up with TRBD2. Unmatched junction bases numbered 10, after V lost 4 bases and J lost 5 bases. Germline-derived CDR1 and CDR2 are MDHEN and SYDVKM. There are 16 residues in the CDR3. CDR3 sequence (DNA): TGTGCCAGCAGTTCCCGACTAGCGGGTCCACGGGAGACCCAGTACTTC. The encoded protein is CASSSRLAGPRETQYF.

The chain has TRBV7-9 and TRBJ2-1, with 12 positions matching TRBD2. V lost 6 bases, J lost 2 bases, and 11 bases stayed unmatched. Germline CDR1 SEHNR, CDR2 FQNEAQ (reference sequence). This CDR3 comprises 18 residues. CDR3 bases: TGTGCCAGCAGTCGCGGACTAGCGGGAATCTCCCCCTACAATGAGCAGTTCTTC. This encodes CASSRGLAGISPYNEQFF.

This clonotype has at least ten counts. The chain uses TRBV11-2 and TRBJ1-2; D remains unclear. Per germline, CDR1 SGHAT and CDR2 FQNNGV. The CDR3 covers 16 residues. Trimming cost V 2 bases and J 7 bases, with 20 bases left between them. Here the CDR3 DNA reads TGTGCCAGCAGCTTAAAGCCGGGCAGCTTCTTTGGTGGCTACACCTTC. Translating gives CASSLKPGSFFGGYTF.

Comments on this clonotype: Sequence at one end of the junction differs from germline and may be a read error. The gene calls are TRBV7-7 and TRBJ2-2; 9 bases are shared with TRBD2. Germline assignment: CDR1 SSHAT and CDR2 FNYEAQ (reference sequence). CDR3 length: 13 amino acids. The CDR3 nucleotides read TGTGCCAGCAGCTGGGGGGCTAGCGGGGAGCCGTTTTTT. Translated: CASSWGASGEPFF. The full variable domain, with the rest looked up from reference TRBV7-7 and TRBJ2-2, is GAGVSQSPRYKVTKRGQDVTLRCDPISSHATLYWYQQALGQGPEFLTYFNYEAQPDKSGLPSDRFSAERPEGSISTLTIQRTEQRDSAMYRCASSWGASGEPFFGEGSRLTVL.

This clonotype appeared many times. This chain joins TRBV2 and TRBJ2-3; 7 bases map to TRBD2. This CDR3 region has 15 residues. Per the germline V gene, CDR1 is SNHLY and CDR2 is FYNNEI. V was pared by 7 bases and J by 5 bases, with 12 bases of the junction left unmatched. The CDR3 nucleotides read TGTGCCAGCACTCGGACTAGGCCCGGTATAGATACGCAGTATTTT. It translates to CASTRTRPGIDTQYF.

The V call is TRBV6-1, the J call TRBJ1-6; 7 bases map to TRBD1. The CDR3 spans 14 residues. After removal of 10 bases from V and 4 bases from J, the junction contained 7 bases not matched to a gene. CDR1 MNHNS and CDR2 SASEGT come from the germline V gene. The CDR3 reads CANRDSAYNSPLHF. The CDR3 DNA follows: TGTGCCAACCGGGACAGCGCTTATAATTCACCCCTCCACTTT.

This clonotype was seen repeatedly, ten times or more. This chain connects TRBV10-1 to TRBJ2-1; 13 nucleotides match TRBD2. Germline loops: CDR1 WNHNN, CDR2 SYGVQD (reference sequence). V gave up 6 bases and J gave up 8 bases; unmatched junction bases: 7. The CDR3 is 15 amino acids. CDR3 sequence: CASSQGLAGFDEQFF. CDR3 in DNA: TGCGCCAGCAGCCAGGGACTAGCGGGATTTGATGAGCAGTTCTTC.

The V and J genes are TRBV6-5 and TRBJ2-7, with 9 positions matching TRBD2. The germline V gene encodes CDR1 MNHEY and CDR2 SVGAGI. V shed 5 bases, J shed 0 bases, and the junction held 5 bases outside the gene matches. The CDR3 sequence is 15 residues long. The CDR3 sequence: CASSHRLAVSYEQYF. The CDR3 DNA is TGTGCCAGCAGTCATCGACTAGCGGTCTCCTACGAGCAGTACTTC.

This clonotype appeared many times. The chain recombines TRBV7-2 with TRBJ1-1, with D unresolved. The length of the CDR3 is 15 residues. The germline gives CDR1 SGHTA, CDR2 FQGNSA. Trimming pared 1 base from V and 5 bases from J, leaving 14 bases between. CDR3 region: CASSLGGRGWTEAFF. CDR3 nucleotides: TGTGCCAGCAGCTTAGGGGGTAGAGGGTGGACTGAAGCTTTCTTT. Variable domain in full (rest from reference TRBV7-2 and TRBJ1-1): GAGVSQSPSNKVTEKGKDVELRCDPISGHTALYWYRQSLGQGLEFLIYFQGNSAPDKSGLPSDRFSAERTGGSVSTLTIQRTQQEDSAVYLCASSLGGRGWTEAFFGQGTRLTVV.

The V gene is TRBV7-9, the J gene TRBJ1-4; D is ambiguous. The V gene's germline CDR1 is SEHNR and CDR2 FQNEAQ (reference sequence). Trimming took 5 bases from V and 6 from J, leaving 13 bases between them. This CDR3 comprises 14 residues. CDR3 nucleotide sequence: TGTGCCAGCAGCCCCCGAGAAGCCTATGAAAAACTGTTTTTT. Translated, it gives CASSPREAYEKLFF.